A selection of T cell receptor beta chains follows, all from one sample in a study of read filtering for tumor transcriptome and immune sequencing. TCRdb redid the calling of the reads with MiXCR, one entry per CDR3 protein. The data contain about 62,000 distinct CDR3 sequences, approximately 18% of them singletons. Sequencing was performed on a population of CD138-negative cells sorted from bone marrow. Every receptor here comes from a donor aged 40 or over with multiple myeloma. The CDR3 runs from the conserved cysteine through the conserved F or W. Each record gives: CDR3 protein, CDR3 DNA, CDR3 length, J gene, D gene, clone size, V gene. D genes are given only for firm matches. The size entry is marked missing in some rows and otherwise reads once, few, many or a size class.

CDR3: CASSLKGSRGASGDNEQFF; DNA: TGCGCCAGCAGCTTGAAGGGCTCCAGGGGTGCTAGCGGTGACAATGAGCAGTTCTTC; length: 19; J: TRBJ2-1; D: NA; size: many; V: TRBV5-1
CDR3: CASSPSYRRSDTEAFF; DNA: TGTGCCAGCAGCCCATCCTACAGGAGGTCGGACACTGAAGCTTTCTTT; length: 16; J: TRBJ1-1; D: NA; size: many; V: TRBV3-1
CDR3: CSAAPGPQETQYF; DNA: TGCAGTGCCGCTCCGGGGCCACAAGAGACCCAGTACTTC; length: 13; J: TRBJ2-5; D: NA; size: many; V: TRBV20-1
CDR3: CASGRRLYEQYF; DNA: TGTGCCAGCGGGCGCCGGCTCTACGAGCAGTACTTC; length: 12; J: TRBJ2-7; D: NA; size: many; V: TRBV6-5
CDR3: CASSFRTGEAYEQYF; DNA: TGTGCCAGCAGTTTTCGGACAGGGGAAGCCTACGAACAGTACTTC; length: 15; J: TRBJ2-7; D: TRBD1; size: few; V: TRBV12-3/TRBV12-4
CDR3: CSVPLLSGWSTDTQYF; DNA: TGCAGCGTTCCCTTACTGAGCGGGTGGAGCACAGATACGCAGTATTTT; length: 16; J: TRBJ2-3; D: NA; size: many; V: TRBV29-1
CDR3: CSVVPGRGVVEQYF; DNA: TGCAGCGTTGTGCCGGGGCGTGGGGTGGTTGAGCAGTACTTC; length: 14; J: TRBJ2-7; D: NA; size: medium-sized; V: TRBV29-1
CDR3: CASSQEAVPLGANTGELFF; DNA: TGCGCCAGCAGCCAAGAAGCGGTTCCTTTGGGAGCGAACACCGGGGAGCTGTTTTTT; length: 19; J: TRBJ2-2; D: NA; size: many; V: TRBV4-1
CDR3: CSVMDRGEQPQHF; DNA: TGCAGTGTCATGGACAGGGGAGAACAGCCCCAGCATTTT; length: 13; J: TRBJ1-5; D: TRBD1; size: many; V: TRBV20-1
CDR3: CASRHHHQGSEQYF; DNA: TGTGCCAGCAGACACCACCACCAGGGGTCCGAGCAGTACTTC; length: 14; J: TRBJ2-7; D: NA; size: NA; V: TRBV28
CDR3: CASSRGRPPAFF; DNA: TGTGCCAGCAGCCGCGGACGGCCCCCCGCTTTCTTT; length: 12; J: TRBJ1-1; D: NA; size: NA; V: TRBV7-2
CDR3: CASSLGSSGRYIGNGQFF; DNA: TGTGCCAGCAGTTTAGGAAGTAGCGGGAGATACATCGGAAATGGGCAGTTCTTC; length: 18; J: TRBJ2-1; D: TRBD2; size: NA; V: TRBV12-3/TRBV12-4
CDR3: CSASPLEGNQPQHF; DNA: TGCAGTGCTAGCCCCCTGGAGGGCAATCAGCCCCAGCATTTT; length: 14; J: TRBJ1-5; D: NA; size: many; V: TRBV20-1
CDR3: CASSSSGSGTDTQYF; DNA: TGTGCCAGCAGCTCGAGCGGCTCAGGCACAGATACGCAGTATTTT; length: 15; J: TRBJ2-3; D: NA; size: medium-sized; V: TRBV7-2
CDR3: CASSLGNGQGVNEQFF; DNA: TGCGCCAGCAGCTTGGGTAACGGACAGGGCGTAAATGAGCAGTTCTTC; length: 16; J: TRBJ2-1; D: TRBD1; size: many; V: TRBV5-1
CDR3: CATSLEHRDSTEAFF; DNA: TGTGCCACCAGCTTGGAGCACCGGGACTCCACTGAAGCTTTCTTT; length: 15; J: TRBJ1-1; D: NA; size: many; V: TRBV11-2
CDR3: CASSPREPVFGYTF; DNA: TGTGCCAGCAGCCCGCGAGAGCCGGTTTTTGGCTACACCTTC; length: 14; J: TRBJ1-2; D: NA; size: NA; V: TRBV3-1
CDR3: CASSLAGGTGGQPQHF; DNA: TGTGCCAGCAGCTTAGCTGGCGGGACAGGGGGTCAGCCCCAGCATTTT; length: 16; J: TRBJ1-5; D: TRBD1; size: NA; V: TRBV7-9
CDR3: CASSFVRQSSGNTIYF; DNA: TGTGCCAGCAGTTTCGTAAGACAGAGCTCTGGAAACACCATATATTTT; length: 16; J: TRBJ1-3; D: NA; size: few; V: TRBV12-3/TRBV12-4
CDR3: CASSRLLGGSGANVLTF; DNA: TGTGCCAGCAGTCGCCTCCTTGGGGGCTCTGGGGCCAACGTCCTGACTTTC; length: 17; J: TRBJ2-6; D: NA; size: NA; V: TRBV6-2/TRBV6-3
CDR3: CSVRGQGLLSEAFF; DNA: TGCAGCGTTCGAGGACAGGGGCTGTTGTCTGAAGCTTTCTTT; length: 14; J: TRBJ1-1; D: TRBD1; size: many; V: TRBV29-1
CDR3: CASSSSYEQYF; DNA: TGTGCCAGCAGCAGCTCCTACGAGCAGTACTTC; length: 11; J: TRBJ2-7; D: NA; size: many; V: TRBV19
CDR3: CASSPAFSGANVLTF; DNA: TGTGCCAGCAGCCCCGCATTTTCTGGGGCCAACGTCCTGACTTTC; length: 15; J: TRBJ2-6; D: NA; size: many; V: TRBV4-2